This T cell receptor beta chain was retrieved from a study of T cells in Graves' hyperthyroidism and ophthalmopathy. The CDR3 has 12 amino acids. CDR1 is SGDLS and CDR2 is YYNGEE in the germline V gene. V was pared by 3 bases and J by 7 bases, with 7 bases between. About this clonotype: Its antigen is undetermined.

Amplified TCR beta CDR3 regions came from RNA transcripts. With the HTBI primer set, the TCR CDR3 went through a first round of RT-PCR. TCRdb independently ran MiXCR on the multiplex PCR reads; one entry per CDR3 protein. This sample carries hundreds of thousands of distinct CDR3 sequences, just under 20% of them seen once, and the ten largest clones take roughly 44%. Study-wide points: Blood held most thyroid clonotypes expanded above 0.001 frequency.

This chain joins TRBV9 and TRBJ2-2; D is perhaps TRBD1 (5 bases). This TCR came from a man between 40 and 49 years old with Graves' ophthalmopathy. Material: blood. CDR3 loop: CASSAGFGELFF. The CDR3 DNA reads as TGTGCCAGCAGCGCAGGGTTCGGGGAGCTGTTTTTT. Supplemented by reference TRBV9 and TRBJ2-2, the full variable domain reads DSGVTQTPKHLITATGQRVTLRCSPRSGDLSVYWYQQSLDQGLQFLIQYYNGEERAKGNILERFSAQQFPDLHSELNLSSLELGDSALYFCASSAGFGELFFGEGSRLTVL.